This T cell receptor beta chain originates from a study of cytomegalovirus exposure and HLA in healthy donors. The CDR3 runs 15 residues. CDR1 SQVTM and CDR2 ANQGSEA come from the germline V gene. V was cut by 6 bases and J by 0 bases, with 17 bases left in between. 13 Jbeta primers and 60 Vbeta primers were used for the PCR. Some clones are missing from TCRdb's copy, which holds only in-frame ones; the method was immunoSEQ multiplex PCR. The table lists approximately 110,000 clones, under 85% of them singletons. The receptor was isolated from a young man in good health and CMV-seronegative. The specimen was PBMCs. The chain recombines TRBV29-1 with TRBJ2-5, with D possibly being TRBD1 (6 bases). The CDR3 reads CSVEAYGTNQETQYF. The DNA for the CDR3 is TGCAGCGTAGAGGCGTACGGGACAAACCAAGAGACCCAGTACTTC.